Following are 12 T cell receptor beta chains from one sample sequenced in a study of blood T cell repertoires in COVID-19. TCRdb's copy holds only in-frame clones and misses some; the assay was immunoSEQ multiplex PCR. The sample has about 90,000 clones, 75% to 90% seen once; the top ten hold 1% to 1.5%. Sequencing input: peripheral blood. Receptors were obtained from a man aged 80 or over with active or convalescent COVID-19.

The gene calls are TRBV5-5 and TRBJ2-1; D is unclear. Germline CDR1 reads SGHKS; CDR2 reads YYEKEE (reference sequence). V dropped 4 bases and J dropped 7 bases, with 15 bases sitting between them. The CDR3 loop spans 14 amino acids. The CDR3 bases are TGTGCCAGCAGCCCCCAGTGGGTCGGGAATGAGCAGTTCTTC. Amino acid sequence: CASSPQWVGNEQFF.

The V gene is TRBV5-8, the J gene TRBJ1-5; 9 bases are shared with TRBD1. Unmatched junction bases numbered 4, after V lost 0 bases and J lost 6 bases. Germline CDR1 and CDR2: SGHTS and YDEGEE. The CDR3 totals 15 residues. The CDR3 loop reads CASSLVQGAAQPQHF. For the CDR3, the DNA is TGTGCCAGCAGCTTGGTACAGGGGGCCGCTCAGCCCCAGCATTTT. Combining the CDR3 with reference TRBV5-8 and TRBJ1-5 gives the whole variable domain EAGVTQSPTHLIKTRGQQATLRCSPISGHTSVYWYQQALGLGLQFLLWYDEGEERNRGNFPPRFSGRQFPNYSSELNVNALELEDSALYLCASSLVQGAAQPQHFGDGTRLSIL.

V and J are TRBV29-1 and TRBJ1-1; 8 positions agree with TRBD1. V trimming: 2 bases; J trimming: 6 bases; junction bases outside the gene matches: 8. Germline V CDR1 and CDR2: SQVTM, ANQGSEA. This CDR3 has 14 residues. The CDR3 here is CSVERGSGQAEAFF. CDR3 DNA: TGCAGCGTTGAAAGGGGCTCGGGACAGGCTGAAGCTTTCTTT.

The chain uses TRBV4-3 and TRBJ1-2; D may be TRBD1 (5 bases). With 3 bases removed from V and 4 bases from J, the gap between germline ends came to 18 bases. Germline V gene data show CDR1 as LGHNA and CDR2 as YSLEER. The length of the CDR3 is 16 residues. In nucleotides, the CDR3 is TGCGCCAGCAGCCATTCCTTCGGGGACTCCGCCTATGGCTACACCTTC. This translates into CASSHSFGDSAYGYTF.

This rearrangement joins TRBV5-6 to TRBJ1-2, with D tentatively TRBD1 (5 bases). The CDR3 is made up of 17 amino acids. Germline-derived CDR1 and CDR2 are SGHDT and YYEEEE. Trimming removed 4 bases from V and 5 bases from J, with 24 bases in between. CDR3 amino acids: CASSLISGTKTVYGYTF. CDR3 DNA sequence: TGTGCCAGCAGCCTAATCTCCGGTACAAAGACAGTATATGGCTACACCTTC.

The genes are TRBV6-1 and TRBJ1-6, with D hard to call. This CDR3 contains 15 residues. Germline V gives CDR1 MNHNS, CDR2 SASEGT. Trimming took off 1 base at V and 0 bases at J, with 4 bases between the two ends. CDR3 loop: CASSEVSSYNSPLHF. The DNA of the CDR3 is TGTGCCAGCAGTGAAGTGAGCTCCTATAATTCACCCCTCCACTTT.

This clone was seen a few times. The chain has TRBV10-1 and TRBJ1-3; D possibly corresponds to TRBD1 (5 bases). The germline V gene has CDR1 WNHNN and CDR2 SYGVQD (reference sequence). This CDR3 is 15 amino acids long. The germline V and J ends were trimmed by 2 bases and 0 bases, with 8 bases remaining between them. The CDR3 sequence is CASSETGPSGNTIYF. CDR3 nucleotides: TGCGCCAGCAGTGAGACAGGCCCCTCTGGAAACACCATATATTTT.

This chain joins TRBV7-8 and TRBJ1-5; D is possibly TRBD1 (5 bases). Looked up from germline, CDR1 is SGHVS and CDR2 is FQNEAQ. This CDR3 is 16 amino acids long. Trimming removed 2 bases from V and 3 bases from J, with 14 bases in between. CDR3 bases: TGTGCCAGCAGCTTAATGACAGCCGCATCCAATCAGCCCCAGCATTTT. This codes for CASSLMTAASNQPQHF.

The CDR3 loop is CASSPRTLASGSFEQYF. The CDR3 DNA reads TGTGCCAGCAGCCCCCGCACCCTGGCTAGCGGGAGTTTTGAGCAGTACTTC. The chain couples TRBV7-6 to TRBJ2-7; 10 bases fit TRBD2. CDR1 and CDR2 (germline): SGHVS, FNYEAQ. The CDR3 length is 17 residues. V gave up 5 bases and J gave up 7 bases; unmatched junction bases: 17.

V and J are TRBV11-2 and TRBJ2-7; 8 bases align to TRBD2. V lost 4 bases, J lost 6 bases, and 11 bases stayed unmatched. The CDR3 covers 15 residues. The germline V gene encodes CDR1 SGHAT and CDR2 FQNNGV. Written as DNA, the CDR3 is TGTGCCAGCAGCTCTCGGGGACTAGGCCCCTCCGAGCAGTACTTC. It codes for CASSSRGLGPSEQYF.

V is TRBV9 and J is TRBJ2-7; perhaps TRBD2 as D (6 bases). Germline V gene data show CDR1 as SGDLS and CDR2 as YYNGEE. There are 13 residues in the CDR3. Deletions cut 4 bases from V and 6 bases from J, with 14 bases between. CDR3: CASSRDFGGEQYF. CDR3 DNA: TGTGCCAGCAGCAGGGACTTTGGGGGCGAGCAGTACTTC.

CDR3 nucleotides: TGTGCCAGCAGCGCCACAGGGATAGGCGAGCAGTACTTC. Amino acids: CASSATGIGEQYF. The chain uses TRBV5-6 and TRBJ2-7; tentatively, D is TRBD1 (6 bases). Germline V CDR1 and CDR2: SGHDT, YYEEEE. The CDR3 runs 13 residues. The V and J ends lost 4 bases and 6 bases respectively, with 14 bases between them.